A selection of T cell receptor beta chains follows, all from one sample in a study of OX40 agonist ivuxolimab in advanced cancers. Generated by immunoSEQ multiplex PCR, the TCRdb table keeps only in-frame clones and is missing some. This table has around 54,000 clones, approximately 94% appearing once. The sample was CD4+ or CD8+ T cells sorted from blood, taken in a trial of the OX40 agonist ivuxolimab. These receptors all stem from an adult with an advanced solid tumor such as melanoma, head and neck, liver or kidney cancer. Each CDR3 is given with its conserved first and last residue. D genes are given only for firm matches. Clone size is given for some rows only: seen once, a few or many times, or a class if the clone is expanded.

>TRBD2|TRBJ2-7|TRBV9|.
CASSGESSGTYEQYF
TGTGCCAGCAGCGGGGAGTCTAGCGGGACCTACGAGCAGTACTTC
>.|TRBJ1-2|TRBV6-6|.
CASSDSVFGYTF
TGTGCCAGCAGCGATAGCGTCTTTGGCTACACCTTC
>.|TRBJ1-1|TRBV29-1|.
CSVMEFEAFF
TGCAGCGTTATGGAGTTTGAAGCTTTCTTT
>TRBD2|TRBJ2-7|TRBV4-1|once
CASSQVLAGVSYEQYF
TGCGCCAGCAGCCAAGTACTAGCGGGAGTCTCTTACGAGCAGTACTTC
>.|TRBJ2-7|TRBV19|once
CASSIEGASYEQYF
TGTGCCAGTAGTATAGAAGGCGCTTCCTACGAGCAGTACTTC
>.|TRBJ2-1|TRBV9|.
CASSPRGGIEQFF
TGTGCCAGCTCCCCCAGGGGGGGGATTGAGCAGTTCTTC
>TRBD1|TRBJ2-5|TRBV7-2|.
CASSLEPGGMETQYF
TGTGCCAGCAGCTTAGAACCAGGGGGCATGGAGACCCAGTACTTC
>TRBD2|TRBJ2-1|TRBV5-1|.
CASSLGAGGPNEQFF
TGCGCCAGCAGCTTGGGAGCGGGAGGGCCTAATGAGCAGTTCTTC
>.|TRBJ2-1|TRBV7-9|.
CASSLAWGQGPYNEQFF
TGTGCCAGCAGCTTAGCGTGGGGGCAGGGGCCCTACAATGAGCAGTTCTTC
>TRBD2|TRBJ2-3|TRBV5-1|.
CATRTGTSGTDTQYF
TGCGCCACCCGAACCGGGACTAGCGGCACAGATACGCAGTATTTT
>TRBD2|TRBJ2-5|TRBV7-9|once
CASSLAVLAGPQETQYF
TGTGCCAGCAGCTTAGCGGTACTAGCGGGACCCCAAGAGACCCAGTACTTC
>.|TRBJ2-3|TRBV27|.
CASSWGAGEDTQYF
TGTGCCAGCAGTTGGGGGGCAGGGGAAGATACGCAGTATTTT
>.|TRBJ2-1|TRBV5-1|.
CASSENWSSNEQFF
TGCGCCAGCAGCGAAAACTGGAGTTCCAATGAGCAGTTCTTC